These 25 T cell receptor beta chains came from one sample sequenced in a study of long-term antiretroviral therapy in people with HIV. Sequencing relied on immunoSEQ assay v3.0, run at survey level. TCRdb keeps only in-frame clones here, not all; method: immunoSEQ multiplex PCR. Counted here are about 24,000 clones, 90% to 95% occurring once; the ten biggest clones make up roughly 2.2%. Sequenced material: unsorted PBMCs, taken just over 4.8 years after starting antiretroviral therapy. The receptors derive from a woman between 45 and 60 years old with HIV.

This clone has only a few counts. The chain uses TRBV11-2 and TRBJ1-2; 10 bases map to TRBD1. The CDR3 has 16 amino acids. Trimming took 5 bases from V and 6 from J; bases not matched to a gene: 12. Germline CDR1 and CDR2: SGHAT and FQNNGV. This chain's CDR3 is CASSLNRQGAPDGYTF. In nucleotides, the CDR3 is TGTGCCAGCAGCCTTAATAGACAGGGGGCGCCTGATGGCTACACCTTC.

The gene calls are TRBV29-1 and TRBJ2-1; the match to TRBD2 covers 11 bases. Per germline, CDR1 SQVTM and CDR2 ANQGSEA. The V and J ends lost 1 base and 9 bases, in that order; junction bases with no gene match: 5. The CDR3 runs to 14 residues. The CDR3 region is CSVEVLAGGSEQFF. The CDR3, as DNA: TGCAGCGTTGAAGTCCTAGCGGGAGGCAGTGAGCAGTTCTTC.

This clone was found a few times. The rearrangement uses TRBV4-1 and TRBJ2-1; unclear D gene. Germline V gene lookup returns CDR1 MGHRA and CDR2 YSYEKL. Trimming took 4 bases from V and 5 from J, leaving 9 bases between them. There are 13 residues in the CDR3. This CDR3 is CASSPIGDNEQFF. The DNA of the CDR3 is TGCGCCAGCAGCCCCATCGGAGACAATGAGCAGTTCTTC.

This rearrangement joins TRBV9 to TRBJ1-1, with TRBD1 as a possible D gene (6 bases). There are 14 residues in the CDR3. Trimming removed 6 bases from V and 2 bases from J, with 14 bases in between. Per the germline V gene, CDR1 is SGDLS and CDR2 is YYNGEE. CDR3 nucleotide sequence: TGTGCCAGCACCCCCACGGACAGAAACACTGAAGCTTTCTTT. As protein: CASTPTDRNTEAFF. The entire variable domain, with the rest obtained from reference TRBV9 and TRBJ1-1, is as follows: DSGVTQTPKHLITATGQRVTLRCSPRSGDLSVYWYQQSLDQGLQFLIQYYNGEERAKGNILERFSAQQFPDLHSELNLSSLELGDSALYFCASTPTDRNTEAFFGQGTRLTVV.

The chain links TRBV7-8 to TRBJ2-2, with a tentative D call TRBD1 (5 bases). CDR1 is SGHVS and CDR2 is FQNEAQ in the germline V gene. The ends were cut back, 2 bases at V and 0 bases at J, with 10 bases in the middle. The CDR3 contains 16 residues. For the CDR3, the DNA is TGTGCCAGCAGCTTATCAGGGTGGGCGAACACCGGGGAGCTGTTTTTT. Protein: CASSLSGWANTGELFF.

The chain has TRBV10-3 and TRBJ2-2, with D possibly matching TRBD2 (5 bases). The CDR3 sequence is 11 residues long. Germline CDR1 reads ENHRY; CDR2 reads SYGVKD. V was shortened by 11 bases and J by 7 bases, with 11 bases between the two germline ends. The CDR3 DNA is TGTGCCTCGGAGGTAGACGGGGAGCTGTTTTTT. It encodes CASEVDGELFF.

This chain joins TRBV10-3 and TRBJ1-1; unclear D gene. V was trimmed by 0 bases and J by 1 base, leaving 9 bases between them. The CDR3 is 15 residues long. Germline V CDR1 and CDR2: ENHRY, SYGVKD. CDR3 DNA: TGTGCCATCAGTGAGTCGCGCAGAGCGAACACTGAAGCTTTCTTT. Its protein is CAISESRRANTEAFF.

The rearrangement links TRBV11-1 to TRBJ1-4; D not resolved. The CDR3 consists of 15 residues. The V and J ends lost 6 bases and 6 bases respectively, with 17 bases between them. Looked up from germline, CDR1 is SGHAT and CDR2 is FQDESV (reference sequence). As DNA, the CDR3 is TGTGCCAGCAGGATTGGAAACAGCGAGTATGAAAAACTGTTTTTT. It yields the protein CASRIGNSEYEKLFF.

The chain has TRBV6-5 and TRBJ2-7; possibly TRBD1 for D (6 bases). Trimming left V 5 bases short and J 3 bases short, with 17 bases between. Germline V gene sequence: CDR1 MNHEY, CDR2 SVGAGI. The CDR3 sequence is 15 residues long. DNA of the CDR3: TGTGCCAGCAGTAGAAATTCCGGGACACTCTACGAGCAGTACTTC. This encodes CASSRNSGTLYEQYF.

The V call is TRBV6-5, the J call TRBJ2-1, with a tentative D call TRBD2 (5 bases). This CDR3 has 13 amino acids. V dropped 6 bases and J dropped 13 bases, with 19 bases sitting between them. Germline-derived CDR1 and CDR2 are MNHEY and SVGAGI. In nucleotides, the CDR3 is TGTGCCAGCAGCGAAGCGGATCTCCCCAACCAGTTCTTC. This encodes CASSEADLPNQFF.

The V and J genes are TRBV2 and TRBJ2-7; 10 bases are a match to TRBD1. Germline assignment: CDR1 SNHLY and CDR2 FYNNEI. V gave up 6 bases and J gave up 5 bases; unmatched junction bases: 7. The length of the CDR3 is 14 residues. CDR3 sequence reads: CASRRTGGSNEQYF. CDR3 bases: TGTGCCAGCAGGAGGACAGGGGGGTCTAACGAGCAGTACTTC. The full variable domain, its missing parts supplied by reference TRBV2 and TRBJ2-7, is EPEVTQTPSHQVTQMGQEVILRCVPISNHLYFYWYRQILGQKVEFLVSFYNNEISEKSEIFDDQFSVERPDGSNFTLKIRSTKLEDSAMYFCASRRTGGSNEQYFGPGTRLTVT.

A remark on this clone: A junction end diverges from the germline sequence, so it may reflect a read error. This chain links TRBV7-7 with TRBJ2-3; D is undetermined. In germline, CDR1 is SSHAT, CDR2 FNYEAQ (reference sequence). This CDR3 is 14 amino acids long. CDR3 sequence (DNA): TGTGCTAGCAGCTATGCCCTAGGGTCAGATACGCAGTATTTT. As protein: CASSYALGSDTQYF.

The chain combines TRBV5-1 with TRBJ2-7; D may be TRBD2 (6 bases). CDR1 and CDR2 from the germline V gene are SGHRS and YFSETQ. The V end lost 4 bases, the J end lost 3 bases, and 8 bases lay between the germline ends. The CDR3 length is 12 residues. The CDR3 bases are TGCGCCAGCAGCCAGGGAGGCTACGAGCAGTACTTC. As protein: CASSQGGYEQYF.

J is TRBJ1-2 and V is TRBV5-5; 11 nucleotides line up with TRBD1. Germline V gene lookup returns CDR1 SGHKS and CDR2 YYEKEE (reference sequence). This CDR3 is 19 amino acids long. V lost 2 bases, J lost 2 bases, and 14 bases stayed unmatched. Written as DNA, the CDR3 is TGTGCCAGCAGCTTAAGTGCTTTCGGACAGGGGGCGGGAAACTATGGCTACACCTTC. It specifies CASSLSAFGQGAGNYGYTF.

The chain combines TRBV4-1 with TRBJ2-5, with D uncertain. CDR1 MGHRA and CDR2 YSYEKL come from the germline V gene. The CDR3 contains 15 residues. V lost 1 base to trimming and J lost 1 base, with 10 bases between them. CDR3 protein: CASSQASALQETQYF. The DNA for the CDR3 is TGCGCCAGCAGCCAAGCGTCGGCGCTCCAAGAGACCCAGTACTTC.

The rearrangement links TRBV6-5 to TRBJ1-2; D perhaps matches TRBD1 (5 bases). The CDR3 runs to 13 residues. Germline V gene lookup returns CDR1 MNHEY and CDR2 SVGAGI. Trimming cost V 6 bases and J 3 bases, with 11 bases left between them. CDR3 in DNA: TGTGCCAGCAGCCTGGGACGGCACTATGGCTACACCTTC. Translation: CASSLGRHYGYTF.

DNA for the CDR3: TGCGCCAGCAGCCAAGAGTCGCAGGGGGCTAACACCGGGGAGCTGTTTTTT. Encoded protein: CASSQESQGANTGELFF. This sequence joins TRBV4-1 and TRBJ2-2; TRBD1 agrees at 8 bases. Germline values: CDR1 MGHRA, CDR2 YSYEKL. This CDR3 spans 17 amino acids. Losses at the gene ends were 0 bases for V and 2 bases for J; bases not matched to a gene: 5.

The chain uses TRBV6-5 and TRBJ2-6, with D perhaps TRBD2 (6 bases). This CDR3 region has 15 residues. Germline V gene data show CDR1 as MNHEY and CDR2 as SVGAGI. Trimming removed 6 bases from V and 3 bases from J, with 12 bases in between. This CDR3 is CASRGGGFGANVLTF. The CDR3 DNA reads TGTGCCAGCAGGGGGGGTGGCTTTGGGGCCAACGTCCTGACTTTC.

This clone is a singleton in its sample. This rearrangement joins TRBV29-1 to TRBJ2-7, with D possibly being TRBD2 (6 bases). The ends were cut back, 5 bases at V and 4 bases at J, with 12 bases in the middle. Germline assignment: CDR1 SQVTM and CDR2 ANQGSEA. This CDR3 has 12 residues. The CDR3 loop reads CSVQGSGYEQYF. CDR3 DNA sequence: TGCAGCGTTCAAGGGAGCGGGTACGAGCAGTACTTC.

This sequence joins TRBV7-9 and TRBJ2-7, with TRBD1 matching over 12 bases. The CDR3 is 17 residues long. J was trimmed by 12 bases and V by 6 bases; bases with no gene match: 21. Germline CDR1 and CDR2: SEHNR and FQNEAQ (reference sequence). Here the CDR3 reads CASSTLGTGGDSHYTYF. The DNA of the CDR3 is TGTGCCAGCAGTACTTTGGGGACAGGGGGCGATTCCCACTACACGTACTTC.

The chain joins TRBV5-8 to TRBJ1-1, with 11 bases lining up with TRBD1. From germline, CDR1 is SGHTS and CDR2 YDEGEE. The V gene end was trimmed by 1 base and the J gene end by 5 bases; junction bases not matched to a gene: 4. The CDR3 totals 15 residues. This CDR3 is CASSLYGTGGTEAFF. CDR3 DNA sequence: TGTGCCAGCAGCTTGTACGGGACAGGGGGTACTGAAGCTTTCTTT.

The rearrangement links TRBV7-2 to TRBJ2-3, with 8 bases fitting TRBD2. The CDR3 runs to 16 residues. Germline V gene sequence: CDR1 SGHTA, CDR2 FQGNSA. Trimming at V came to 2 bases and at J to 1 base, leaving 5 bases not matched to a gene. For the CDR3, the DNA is TGTGCCAGCAGCTTAAGGGCTAGCGGGCGCACAGATACGCAGTATTTT. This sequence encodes CASSLRASGRTDTQYF.

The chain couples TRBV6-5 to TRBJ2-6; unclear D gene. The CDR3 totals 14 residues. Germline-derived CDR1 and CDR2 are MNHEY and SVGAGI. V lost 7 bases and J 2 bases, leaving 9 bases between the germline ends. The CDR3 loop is CASMVGPGANVLTF. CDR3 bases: TGTGCCAGCATGGTAGGCCCTGGGGCCAACGTCCTGACTTTC.

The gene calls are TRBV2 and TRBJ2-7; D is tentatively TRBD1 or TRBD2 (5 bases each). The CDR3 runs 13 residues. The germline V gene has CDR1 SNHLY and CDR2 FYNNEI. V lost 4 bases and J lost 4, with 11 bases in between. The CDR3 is CASSAQGAYEQYF. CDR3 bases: TGTGCCAGCAGTGCGCAGGGAGCTTACGAGCAGTACTTC.

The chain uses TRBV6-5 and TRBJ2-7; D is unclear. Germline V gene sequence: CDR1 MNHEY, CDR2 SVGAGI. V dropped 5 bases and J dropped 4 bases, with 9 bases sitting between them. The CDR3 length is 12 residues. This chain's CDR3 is CASSKTGYEQYF. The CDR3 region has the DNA TGTGCCAGCAGTAAGACCGGGTACGAGCAGTACTTC.